These 19 T cell receptor beta chains were sequenced from one sample in a study of T cells in Graves' hyperthyroidism and ophthalmopathy. From RNA transcripts, TCR beta CDR3 regions were amplified. First-round RT-PCR with HTBI primers amplified the TCR CDR3 region. MiXCR, run by TCRdb on the multiplex PCR reads, gives a single entry per CDR3 protein. Of roughly 700,000 distinct CDR3 sequences listed, roughly 17% are singletons. The sample consisted of blood. These receptors came from a man aged 50 to 60 with Graves' hyperthyroidism.

This clonotype was detected only a few times. V is TRBV7-3 and J is TRBJ2-2; 7 nucleotides match TRBD1. The germline V gene encodes CDR1 SGHTA and CDR2 FQGTGA. V shed 4 bases and J 4 bases; nucleotides not matched to a gene: 9. This CDR3 contains 16 residues. Written as DNA, the CDR3 is TGTGCCAGCAGCTATCTTACAGGGGCTCTCACCGGGGAGCTGTTTTTT. Translated, it gives CASSYLTGALTGELFF.

This clonotype was recorded at least ten times. The rearrangement uses TRBV2 and TRBJ2-7; TRBD2 aligns across 15 bases. V was clipped by 1 base and J by 0 bases; unmatched bases: 7. This CDR3 spans 19 amino acids. Per germline, CDR1 SNHLY and CDR2 FYNNEI. CDR3 amino acids: CASSEERTSGRVYSYEQYF. The CDR3 DNA sequence: TGTGCCAGCAGTGAAGAACGGACTAGCGGGAGGGTCTACTCCTACGAGCAGTACTTC.

In this sample, this clonotype turned up a few times. The chain combines TRBV2 with TRBJ2-6; D is uncertain. Between the trimmed V and J ends, which lost 7 bases and 1 base, there was a span of 8 bases. Germline CDR1 reads SNHLY; CDR2 reads FYNNEI. The CDR3 is 14 residues long. CDR3 in amino acids: CASMVESGANVLTF. Written as DNA, the CDR3 is TGTGCCAGCATGGTTGAATCTGGGGCCAACGTCCTGACTTTC.

This clonotype was recorded a few times. V gene TRBV10-2 combines with J gene TRBJ2-2; D is perhaps TRBD1 (6 bases). Germline-derived CDR1 and CDR2 are WSHSY and SAAADI. Trimming removed 4 bases at V and 0 bases at J, with 15 bases between. This CDR3 region has 17 residues. The CDR3 DNA reads TGCGCCAGCAGTGGCCTGCGGACAGAGGCGAACACCGGGGAGCTGTTTTTT. Protein sequence: CASSGLRTEANTGELFF.

The chain recombines TRBV12-3 or TRBV12-4 with TRBJ2-1; 13 positions agree with TRBD2. The V segment lost 3 bases and the J segment 10 bases; nucleotides outside the gene matches: 3. The length of the CDR3 is 14 residues. The CDR3 spells CASSFGLAGEEQFF. As DNA, the CDR3 is TGTGCCAGCAGTTTCGGACTAGCGGGAGAGGAGCAGTTCTTC.

This clonotype was found a few times. The V and J genes are TRBV6-2 or TRBV6-3 and TRBJ2-2; 7 nucleotides agree with TRBD1. V was pared by 6 bases and J by 6 bases, with 4 bases of the junction left unmatched. The CDR3 is 13 residues long. Looked up from germline, CDR1 is MNHEY and CDR2 is SVGEGT. The CDR3 nucleotides are TGTGCCAGCAGCCGACAGGGCCCCGGGGAGCTGTTTTTT. This encodes CASSRQGPGELFF.

V and J are TRBV20-1 and TRBJ2-4, with D possibly TRBD2 on 6 matching bases. Trimming stripped 7 bases from V and 8 bases from J, with 12 bases between. The CDR3 spans 11 residues. Germline V gene lookup returns CDR1 DFQATT and CDR2 SNEGSKA (reference sequence). The CDR3 loop reads CSGLASDIQYF. In DNA, the CDR3 is TGCAGTGGGCTAGCGAGCGACATTCAGTACTTC.

This clonotype was found many times. The chain recombines TRBV7-9 with TRBJ1-6; weak D call: TRBD1 (5 bases). Trimming took off 4 bases at V and 9 bases at J, with 13 bases between the two ends. Germline V gives CDR1 SEHNR, CDR2 FQNEAQ (reference sequence). The CDR3 runs 14 residues. As DNA, the CDR3 is TGTGCCAGCAGCTCCCAGGGATCTGCTTCACCCCTCCACTTT. Amino acid sequence: CASSSQGSASPLHF.

This clonotype appeared many times. The junction does not match germline at one end; this may be a read error. The chain links TRBV5-1 to TRBJ2-3; 11 bases are a match to TRBD2. This CDR3 comprises 16 residues. Per germline, CDR1 SGHRS and CDR2 YFSETQ. CDR3 sequence reads: CASTLGLAVLTDTQYF. The CDR3 DNA reads as TGCGCCAGCACCTTGGGACTAGCGGTCCTCACAGATACGCAGTATTTT.

In this sample, this clonotype turned up many times. The J gene is TRBJ1-1, the V gene TRBV13; weak D call: TRBD1 (5 bases). This CDR3 region has 15 residues. With 5 bases removed from V and 7 bases from J, the gap between germline ends came to 20 bases. Looked up from germline, CDR1 is PRHDT and CDR2 is FYEKMQ (reference sequence). CDR3 region: CASSPHPVAGIEAFF. The CDR3 region has the DNA TGTGCCAGCAGCCCCCACCCGGTCGCAGGGATTGAAGCTTTCTTT. The complete variable domain, with remaining parts taken from reference TRBV13 and TRBJ1-1, reads AAGVIQSPRHLIKEKRETATLKCYPIPRHDTVYWYQQGPGQDPQFLISFYEKMQSDKGSIPDRFSAQQFSDYHSELNMSSLELGDSALYFCASSPHPVAGIEAFFGQGTRLTVV.

This clonotype was seen many times. The V call is TRBV12-3 or TRBV12-4, the J call TRBJ2-7; 9 bases agree with TRBD2. Trimming cost V 8 bases and J 9 bases; bases outside gene matches: 14. The CDR3 runs 14 residues. In DNA, the CDR3 is TGTGCCAGCGGTCCCGCAGCGGGAGGCGTCGGGCAGTACTTC. Protein sequence: CASGPAAGGVGQYF.

The rearrangement joins TRBV3-1 to TRBJ2-1; 9 positions match TRBD2. V lost 8 bases and J lost 9; bases outside the gene matches: 14. Germline CDR1 and CDR2: LGHDT and YNNKEL (reference sequence). This CDR3 has 15 amino acids. The DNA of the CDR3 is TGTGCCAGCCGCCTACGGGCTAGCGGGATTGGTGAGCAGTTCTTC. It encodes CASRLRASGIGEQFF.

This clonotype was recorded many times. This chain links TRBV9 with TRBJ2-7, with TRBD2 identical over 11 bases. CDR3 length: 15 residues. Germline V CDR1 and CDR2: SGDLS, YYNGEE. V was clipped by 0 bases and J by 6 bases; unmatched bases: 5. The CDR3 DNA is TGTGCCAGCAGCGTAGGAATGACTAGCGGGGTCGAGCAGTACTTC. Encoded protein: CASSVGMTSGVEQYF. The variable domain in full, with the rest retrieved from reference TRBV9 and TRBJ2-7, is DSGVTQTPKHLITATGQRVTLRCSPRSGDLSVYWYQQSLDQGLQFLIQYYNGEERAKGNILERFSAQQFPDLHSELNLSSLELGDSALYFCASSVGMTSGVEQYFGPGTRLTVT.

The chain recombines TRBV11-3 with TRBJ2-1; 10 bases fit TRBD1. Germline V gene sequence: CDR1 SGHNT, CDR2 YENEEA. CDR3 size: 15 residues. Germline trimming cut 2 bases from V and 9 bases from J; bases unmatched to any gene: 7. Here the CDR3 reads CASSLSDRGLGEQFF. The CDR3 DNA sequence: TGTGCCAGCAGCTTAAGCGACAGGGGGCTCGGTGAGCAGTTCTTC.

Regarding this clonotype: This may come from a read error, since a much larger clone is one base off. This chain joins TRBV19 and TRBJ1-1; 7 bases match TRBD1. V gave up 5 bases and J gave up 4 bases; unmatched junction bases: 7. The CDR3 covers 14 residues. Germline V gene data show CDR1 as LNHDA and CDR2 as SQIVND (reference sequence). CDR3 in DNA: TGTGCCAGTAGTCCGGGACAGCGGGTCACTGAAGCTTTCTTT. The encoded protein is CASSPGQRVTEAFF. The full variable domain, in which reference TRBV19 and TRBJ1-1 provide the parts outside the CDR3, is DGGITQSPKYLFRKEGQNVTLSCEQNLNHDAMYWYRQDPGQGLRLIYYSQIVNDFQKGDIAEGYSVSREKKESFPLTVTSAQKNPTAFYLCASSPGQRVTEAFFGQGTRLTVV.

This clonotype was seen at least ten times. Written as DNA, the CDR3 is TGTGCCAGCAGCTGGACAGGGGGCGAGCAGTACTTC. This encodes CASSWTGGEQYF. This chain uses TRBV5-4 with TRBJ2-7; TRBD1 matches 10 bases. After removal of 3 bases from V and 6 bases from J, the junction contained 0 bases not matched to a gene. CDR1 is SGHNT, CDR2 YYREEE, per germline (reference sequence). CDR3 size: 12 residues. Together with reference TRBV5-4 and TRBJ2-7, the CDR3 gives the full variable domain: ETGVTQSPTHLIKTRGQQVTLRCSSQSGHNTVSWYQQALGQGPQFIFQYYREEENGRGNFPPRFSGLQFPNYSSELNVNALELDDSALYLCASSWTGGEQYFGPGTRLTVT.

This clonotype was counted once. The chain links TRBV6-1 to TRBJ2-7, with 9 bases aligning to TRBD2. The CDR3 runs to 15 residues. The germline V gene has CDR1 MNHNS and CDR2 SASEGT. J gave up 2 bases and V 8 bases, and 10 bases lay outside the gene matches. Written as DNA, the CDR3 is TGTGCCAGCCGGAATCGGCCTAGCGGGACCTACGAGCAGTACTTC. Translation gives CASRNRPSGTYEQYF.

This clonotype turned up a few times. The genes are TRBV6-1 and TRBJ2-7; D call uncertain. The ends were cut back, 5 bases at V and 2 bases at J, with 22 bases in the middle. Germline V lookup: CDR1 MNHNS, CDR2 SASEGT. This CDR3 spans 17 amino acids. The CDR3 loop is CASSPDWVGTAPYEQYF. CDR3 bases: TGTGCCAGCAGTCCCGATTGGGTGGGTACAGCCCCCTACGAGCAGTACTTC.

This clonotype has at least ten counts. V gene TRBV20-1 combines with J gene TRBJ2-5; TRBD2 is a possible D gene (5 bases). The CDR3 runs to 16 residues. Trimming stripped 5 bases from V and 5 bases from J, with 24 bases between. Germline loops: CDR1 DFQATT, CDR2 SNEGSKA (reference sequence). CDR3 residues: CSASQLVQTATETQYF. As DNA, the CDR3 is TGCAGTGCTTCTCAACTAGTACAAACCGCGACGGAGACCCAGTACTTC.